One and the same sample provided the 4 T cell receptor beta chains below, sequenced in a study of T cell changes during pregnancy in multiple sclerosis. TCRdb's table, derived via immunoSEQ multiplex PCR, lists solely in-frame clones and lacks some. The table has about 38,000 clones, about nine tenths seen once; the top ten hold over 10%. Sample: CD8+ T cells from peripheral blood mononuclear cells, taken after pregnancy. Receptors were obtained from a female donor with multiple sclerosis, enrolled in a pregnancy study.

V usage is TRBV27 and J usage is TRBJ1-2; tentatively, D is TRBD1 (6 bases). The CDR3 runs 13 residues. V was clipped by 6 bases and J by 4 bases, with 12 bases between them. Looked up from germline, CDR1 is MNHEY and CDR2 is SMNVEV (reference sequence). This chain's CDR3 is CASRAGVGYGYTF. CDR3 in DNA: TGTGCCAGCAGGGCAGGGGTAGGCTATGGCTACACCTTC.

V usage is TRBV18 and J usage is TRBJ1-2; D ambiguous. This CDR3 spans 16 amino acids. The V end lost 3 bases, the J end lost 2 bases, and 16 bases lay between the germline ends. Germline V gene data show CDR1 as KGHSH and CDR2 as LQKENI. The CDR3: CASSPASGRRNYGYTF. In DNA, the CDR3 is TGTGCCAGCTCACCCGCCAGCGGCAGGCGAAACTATGGCTACACCTTC. Using reference TRBV18 and TRBJ1-2 for the parts outside the CDR3, the full variable domain is NAGVMQNPRHLVRRRGQEARLRCSPMKGHSHVYWYRQLPEEGLKFMVYLQKENIIDESGMPKERFSAEFPKEGPSILRIQQVVRGDSAAYFCASSPASGRRNYGYTFGSGTRLTVV.

The rearrangement joins TRBV18 to TRBJ1-1, with TRBD1 identical over 8 bases. The CDR3 extends over 16 amino acids. V was clipped by 5 bases and J by 0 bases; unmatched bases: 8. The germline V gene encodes CDR1 KGHSH and CDR2 LQKENI. Here the CDR3 DNA reads TGTGCCAGCTCAGTCACAGGGGGAGGCATGAACACTGAAGCTTTCTTT. Translation: CASSVTGGGMNTEAFF.

The V call is TRBV7-3, the J call TRBJ1-1, with D maybe TRBD1 (5 bases). Germline lookup yields CDR1 SGHTA and CDR2 FQGTGA. V gave up 3 bases and J gave up 5 bases, with 19 bases separating them. The CDR3 loop spans 16 amino acids. CDR3 sequence: CASSLVRRARGTEAFF. As DNA, the CDR3 is TGTGCCAGCAGCTTGGTTCGCAGGGCGCGGGGGACTGAAGCTTTCTTT.